This T cell receptor beta chain came from a study of blood T cell repertoires in COVID-19. Sequenced by immunoSEQ multiplex PCR; TCRdb stores in-frame clones only, minus some. The sample includes approximately 440,000 clones, around 90% seen only once; the top ten take under 0.7%. CDR1 is SGHTA, CDR2 FQGTGA, per germline. Trimming took 5 bases from V and 8 from J, leaving 18 bases between them. The CDR3 covers 15 residues. Resolution of symptoms, clearance, or two negative PCRs was present in recovered Cohort 3 donors. Sequencing was done on a sample of PBMCs or T cells enriched from blood (not recorded which). This sequence was found in a man aged 18 to 30 who had recovered from COVID-19. The chain employs TRBV7-3 and TRBJ1-4; maybe TRBD1 (5 bases). In DNA, the CDR3 is TGTGCCAGCAGCCGGGACTTTGCCTCGGGGGAAAAACTGTTTTTT. This sequence encodes CASSRDFASGEKLFF.